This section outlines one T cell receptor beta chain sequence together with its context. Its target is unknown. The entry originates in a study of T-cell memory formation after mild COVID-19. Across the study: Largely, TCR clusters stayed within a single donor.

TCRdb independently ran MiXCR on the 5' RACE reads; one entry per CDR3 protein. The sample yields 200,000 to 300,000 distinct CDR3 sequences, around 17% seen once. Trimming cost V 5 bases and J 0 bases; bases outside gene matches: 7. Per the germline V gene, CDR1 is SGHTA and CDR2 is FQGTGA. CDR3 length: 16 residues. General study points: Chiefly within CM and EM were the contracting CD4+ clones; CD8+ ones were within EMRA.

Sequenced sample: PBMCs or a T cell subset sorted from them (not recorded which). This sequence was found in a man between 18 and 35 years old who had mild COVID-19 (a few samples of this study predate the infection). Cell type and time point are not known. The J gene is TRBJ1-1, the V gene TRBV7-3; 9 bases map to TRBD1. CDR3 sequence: CASSPRTGEMNTEAFF. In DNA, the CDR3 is TGTGCCAGCAGCCCTCGGACAGGGGAAATGAACACTGAAGCTTTCTTT.